These T cell receptor beta chains were read from a single sample in a study of T cell repertoires in cytomegalovirus infection. TCRdb reprocessed the reads via MiXCR and lists one record per CDR3 protein. The sample yields 75,000 to 100,000 distinct CDR3 sequences, 25% to 30% seen once. These receptors have no known antigen. Sequencing used CD8+ T cells from cultured PBMCs, obtained from culture after CMV antigen stimulation. These receptors were collected from a human donor in good health (CMV status not recorded). Some clones in this sample may be carry-over from other donors' samples. Each CDR3 is given with its conserved first and last residue. The D gene is left open where the match is weak. Size values are once, few and many counts, or a class for expanded clones, and some rows have none.

v_gene	d_gene	abundance	j_gene	CDR3aa	CDR3nt
TRBV7-9	.	few	TRBJ2-3	CASSSFRRVTDTQYF	TGTGCCAGCAGCTCCTTCCGTCGGGTCACAGATACGCAGTATTTT
TRBV2	.	.	TRBJ2-3	CASSSLPSGHTTADTQYF	TGTGCCAGCAGTTCCCTTCCTTCAGGCCACACAACAGCAGATACGCAGTATTTT
TRBV15	TRBD2	many	TRBJ2-5	CATSTPVSGGAETQYF	TGTGCCACCAGCACCCCCGTGAGCGGGGGGGCGGAGACCCAGTACTTC
TRBV7-8	.	.	TRBJ2-7	CASSSGGPGQYF	TGTGCCAGCAGCTCTGGTGGTCCAGGGCAGTACTTC
TRBV6-6	TRBD1	few	TRBJ2-5	CASSTGGETQYF	TGTGCCAGCAGTACAGGGGGAGAGACCCAGTACTTC
TRBV5-4	.	.	TRBJ2-5	CASSPKPPGPQETQYF	TGTGCCAGCAGCCCAAAACCCCCAGGGCCCCAAGAGACCCAGTACTTC
TRBV4-1	.	.	TRBJ2-5	CASSQDGRRETQYF	TGCGCCAGCAGCCAGGACGGACGGCGGGAGACCCAGTACTTC
TRBV5-1	.	.	TRBJ2-2	CASSPDGRNSGELFF	TGCGCCAGCAGCCCTGACGGTCGCAACAGCGGGGAGCTGTTTTTT
TRBV7-2	TRBD2	.	TRBJ2-1	CASSLARGWGVKSYNEQFF	TGTGCCAGCAGCTTAGCGCGGGGGTGGGGGGTAAAGTCCTACAATGAGCAGTTCTTC
TRBV12-3/TRBV12-4	TRBD1	.	TRBJ2-7	CASSSSRLKDRDLSYEQYF	TGTGCCAGCAGTTCCTCGCGCCTAAAAGACAGGGACCTTTCCTACGAGCAGTACTTC
TRBV20-1	.	.	TRBJ1-1	CSAPRGTEAFF	TGCAGTGCTCCCAGGGGCACTGAAGCTTTCTTT
TRBV2	TRBD2	.	TRBJ2-4	CASSEGGLAGGKAKNIQYF	TGTGCCAGCAGTGAAGGGGGACTAGCGGGGGGGAAGGCCAAAAACATTCAGTACTTC
TRBV2	TRBD1	.	TRBJ1-6	CASRVVTGGSSPLHF	TGTGCCAGCAGAGTCGTAACAGGGGGTAGTTCACCCCTCCACTTT
TRBV7-8	.	many	TRBJ1-1	CASSLAQENTEAFF	TGTGCCAGCAGCTTAGCCCAGGAGAACACTGAAGCTTTCTTT
TRBV12-3/TRBV12-4	TRBD1	many	TRBJ1-5	CASSTTGKDQPQHF	TGTGCCAGCAGTACGACAGGGAAGGATCAGCCCCAGCATTTT
TRBV24-1	TRBD1	few	TRBJ1-2	CATSEGRQGIDHGYTF	TGTGCCACCAGTGAAGGGCGACAGGGGATCGACCATGGCTACACCTTC
TRBV6-5	.	few	TRBJ1-1	CASQLSVGTEAFF	TGTGCCAGCCAACTGAGCGTTGGTACTGAAGCTTTCTTT
TRBV7-9	.	.	TRBJ2-5	CASSQSSAGWEETQYF	TGTGCCAGCAGCCAATCTTCGGCAGGTTGGGAAGAGACCCAGTACTTC
TRBV7-2	.	many	TRBJ1-6	CASSRGGVNSPLHF	TGTGCCAGCAGCCGGGGGGGGGTGAATTCACCCCTCCACTTT
TRBV12-3/TRBV12-4	TRBD1	.	TRBJ1-1	CASSPDGQGAFF	TGTGCCAGCAGTCCGGACGGACAGGGGGCTTTCTTT
TRBV20-1	TRBD2	.	TRBJ2-3	CSAEALLAGETDTQYF	TGCAGTGCTGAGGCCCTTCTAGCGGGGGAGACAGATACGCAGTATTTT
TRBV20-1	.	few	TRBJ1-4	CSARPSGANEKLFF	TGCAGTGCTAGACCCTCAGGGGCTAATGAAAAACTGTTTTTT
TRBV7-8	.	few	TRBJ1-5	CASSLALDTAQPQHF	TGTGCCAGCAGCTTAGCGCTGGATACAGCCCAGCCCCAGCATTTT
TRBV28	.	.	TRBJ2-1	CASTRLDVEYNEQFF	TGTGCCAGCACCCGACTGGACGTTGAGTACAATGAGCAGTTCTTC
TRBV20-1	TRBD2	.	TRBJ2-3	CSASGLAGFTDTQYF	TGCAGTGCTAGTGGACTAGCGGGGTTTACAGATACGCAGTATTTT
TRBV7-8	.	many	TRBJ2-2	CASSLSWRGTGELFF	TGTGCCAGCAGCTTAAGTTGGCGGGGCACCGGGGAGCTGTTTTTT
TRBV7-8	.	many	TRBJ2-7	CASSFDIEYEQYF	TGTGCCAGCAGCTTCGATATCGAATACGAGCAGTACTTC
TRBV6-4	.	.	TRBJ2-3	CASQEIAGKADTQYF	TGTGCCAGCCAGGAGATTGCGGGAAAGGCAGATACGCAGTATTTT
TRBV6-6	.	many	TRBJ1-5	CASSYPDRTSNQPQHF	TGTGCCAGCAGTTACCCTGACAGGACCAGCAATCAGCCCCAGCATTTT
TRBV19	.	.	TRBJ1-1	CASSIVTGPNTEAFF	TGTGCCAGTAGTATAGTTACAGGGCCGAACACTGAAGCTTTCTTT
TRBV20-1	TRBD1	.	TRBJ1-5	CSASSGQGDYQPQHF	TGCAGTGCTAGCTCTGGGCAGGGGGATTATCAGCCCCAGCATTTT
TRBV20-1	.	.	TRBJ2-1	CSAFWASGTVEFF	.
TRBV20-1	TRBD1	few	TRBJ1-6	CSARGDRAPINSPLHF	TGCAGTGCTAGAGGGGACAGGGCTCCCATCAATTCACCCCTCCACTTT
TRBV19	.	few	TRBJ2-2	CASSISWTGELFF	TGTGCCAGTAGTATCTCTTGGACGGGGGAGCTGTTTTTT
TRBV10-3	TRBD2	once	TRBJ2-1	CAISESPTSGGANEQFF	TGTGCCATCAGTGAGTCGCCGACTAGCGGGGGGGCCAATGAGCAGTTCTTC
TRBV12-3/TRBV12-4	.	few	TRBJ1-1	CASSSAGGLNTEAFF	TGTGCCAGCAGTTCGGCCGGCGGCCTGAACACTGAAGCTTTCTTT
TRBV7-8	TRBD2	many	TRBJ2-1	CASSSQRLAGVHNEQFF	TGTGCCAGCAGCTCCCAAAGACTAGCGGGGGTCCACAATGAGCAGTTCTTC
TRBV4-1	.	.	TRBJ2-3	CASSRTSTDTQYF	TGCGCCAGCAGCCGAACTAGCACAGATACGCAGTATTTT
TRBV28	TRBD1	few	TRBJ2-5	CASSSPRWRDRRETQYF	TGTGCCAGCAGTTCCCCCCGCTGGAGGGACAGGAGGGAGACCCAGTACTTC
TRBV28	.	.	TRBJ2-7	CASSPLLVDLTPYEQYF	TGTGCCAGCAGTCCCCTATTAGTGGACTTAACCCCCTACGAGCAGTACTTC
TRBV9	.	.	TRBJ2-3	CASSVWASTDTQYF	TGTGCCAGCAGCGTCTGGGCTAGCACAGATACGCAGTATTTT
TRBV4-1	.	few	TRBJ1-2	CASSQSGGRGYTF	TGCGCCAGCAGCCAGAGCGGGGGTAGGGGCTACACCTTC
TRBV4-1	TRBD1	.	TRBJ1-1	CASSHRQGSYTEAFF	TGCGCCAGCAGCCATCGACAGGGCTCCTACACTGAAGCTTTCTTT
TRBV6-1	.	.	TRBJ2-3	CASSAVTGTDTQYF	TGTGCCAGCTCCGCAGTCACCGGCACAGATACGCAGTATTTT
TRBV7-6	.	many	TRBJ1-1	CASSLGGGEIVTEAFF	TGTGCCAGCAGCTTAGGGGGTGGGGAGATAGTTACTGAAGCTTTCTTT
TRBV6-8	TRBD2	.	TRBJ2-3	CASKASGGYTQYF	TGTGCCAGCAAGGCTAGCGGGGGTTATACGCAGTATTTT
TRBV7-2	TRBD1	.	TRBJ2-1	CASSLAGQGARNEQFF	TGTGCCAGCAGCTTAGCGGGACAGGGGGCGAGGAATGAGCAGTTCTTC
TRBV10-3	.	.	TRBJ1-1	CAIRGTGTNTEAFF	TGTGCCATCAGGGGTACAGGGACGAACACTGAAGCTTTCTTT
TRBV6-5	.	.	TRBJ2-5	CASSYPQGAGETQYF	TGTGCCAGCAGTTACCCTCAGGGTGCTGGGGAGACCCAGTACTTC
TRBV7-9	.	.	TRBJ1-1	CASSLVGRDTEAFF	TGTGCCAGCAGCTTAGTGGGGAGGGACACTGAAGCTTTCTTT
TRBV7-9	.	.	TRBJ2-1	CASSLARDEQFF	TGTGCCAGCAGCTTAGCAAGGGATGAGCAGTTCTTC
TRBV2	.	.	TRBJ1-1	CASNRDLGTEAFF	TGTGCCAGCAACAGGGACTTAGGCACTGAAGCTTTCTTT
TRBV7-6	.	few	TRBJ1-6	CASSQHYSPLHF	TGTGCCAGCAGTCAACACTATTCACCCCTCCACTTT